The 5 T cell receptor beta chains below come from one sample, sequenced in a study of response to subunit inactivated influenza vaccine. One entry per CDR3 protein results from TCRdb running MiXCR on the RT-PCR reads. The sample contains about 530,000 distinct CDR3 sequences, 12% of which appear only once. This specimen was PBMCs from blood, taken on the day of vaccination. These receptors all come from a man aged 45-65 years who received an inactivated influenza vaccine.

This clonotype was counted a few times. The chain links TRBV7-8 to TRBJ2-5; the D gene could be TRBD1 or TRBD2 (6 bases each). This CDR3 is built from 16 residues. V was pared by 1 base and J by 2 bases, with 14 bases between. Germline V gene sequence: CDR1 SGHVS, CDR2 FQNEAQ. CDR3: CASSLVLGGPQETQYF. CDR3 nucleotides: TGTGCCAGCAGCTTAGTTCTTGGGGGGCCGCAAGAGACCCAGTACTTC. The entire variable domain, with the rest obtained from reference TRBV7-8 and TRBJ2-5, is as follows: GAGVSQSPRYKVAKRGQDVALRCDPISGHVSLFWYQQALGQGPEFLTYFQNEAQLDKSGLPSDRFFAERPEGSVSTLKIQRTQQEDSAVYLCASSLVLGGPQETQYFGPGTRLLVL.

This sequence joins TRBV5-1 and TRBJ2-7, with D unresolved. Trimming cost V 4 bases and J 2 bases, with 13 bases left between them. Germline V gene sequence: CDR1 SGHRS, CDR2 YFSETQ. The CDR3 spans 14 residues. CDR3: CASSDSSVAYEQYF. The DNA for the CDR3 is TGCGCCAGCAGCGACTCTAGTGTGGCCTACGAGCAGTACTTC.

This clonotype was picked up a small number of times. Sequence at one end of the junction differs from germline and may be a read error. The CDR3 coding sequence is TGTGCCACCAGCCAAGAGGGCGGGCTAGCGGGAGAAATCTACAATGAGCAGTTCTTC. Translated: CATSQEGGLAGEIYNEQFF. The chain carries TRBV3-1 and TRBJ2-1; 10 bases line up with TRBD2. CDR1 is LGHDT, CDR2 YNNKEL, per germline (reference sequence). CDR3 size: 19 residues.

The DNA for the CDR3 is TGTGCCAGCTCGGGGGGCCAAGAGACCCAGTACTTC. Residues: CASSGGQETQYF. This chain links TRBV7-9 with TRBJ2-5; TRBD2 matches at 7 bases. The CDR3 is 12 amino acids. V trimming: 8 bases; J trimming: 1 base; junction bases outside the gene matches: 1. The V gene's germline CDR1 is SEHNR and CDR2 FQNEAQ (reference sequence).

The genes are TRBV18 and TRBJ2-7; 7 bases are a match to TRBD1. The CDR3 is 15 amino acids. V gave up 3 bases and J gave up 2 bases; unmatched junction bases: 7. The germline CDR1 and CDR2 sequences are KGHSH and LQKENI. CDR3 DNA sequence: TGTGCCAGCTCACCGGGACAGCTTCTTCCCTACGAGCAGTACTTC. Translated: CASSPGQLLPYEQYF.